These 30 T cell receptor beta chains came from one sample sequenced in a study of T cell repertoires in cytomegalovirus infection (dated by TCRdb to about 2019). These reads were obtained on an Illumina HiSeq 1500. Starting from the raw public reads, TCRdb applied fastp trimming at Q25, assembled clones with MiXCR and retained in-frame beta chains. Merged by CDR3 protein, the rows form single entries marked with the most common genes and DNA. Across this sample there are roughly 230,000 distinct CDR3 sequences, with over 15% seen only once. 40% to 55% of the sample is held by the ten biggest clonotypes. The sample consisted of CD8+ T cells from PBMCs. These TCRs come from a human donor in good health (CMV status not recorded). Some clones in this sample may be carry-over from other donors' samples.

A remark on this clonotype: The junction differs from germline at one of its ends, possibly a read error. This chain joins TRBV19 and TRBJ2-2; D is perhaps TRBD1 or TRBD2 (5 bases each). The germline gives CDR1 LNHDA, CDR2 SQIVND (reference sequence). This CDR3 comprises 15 residues. CDR3 nucleotide sequence: TGTGCCAGTAGTATCCTGGACACACACACCGGGGAGCCGTTTTTT. This encodes CASSILDTHTGEPFF. The entire variable domain, with the rest obtained from reference TRBV19 and TRBJ2-2, is as follows: DGGITQSPKYLFRKEGQNVTLSCEQNLNHDAMYWYRQDPGQGLRLIYYSQIVNDFQKGDIAEGYSVSREKKESFPLTVTSAQKNPTAFYLCASSILDTHTGEPFFGEGSRLTVL.

The chain has TRBV12-3 or TRBV12-4 and TRBJ2-3; no reliable D call. This CDR3 has 12 residues. Trimming stripped 7 bases from V and 4 bases from J, with 9 bases between. The CDR3, as DNA: TGTGCCAGCACCATTGGGGCAGATACGCAGTATTTT. The encoded protein is CASTIGADTQYF.

As for this clonotype: A much larger clone lies one base from this, so it may be a read error. This sequence joins TRBV6-5 and TRBJ2-1; no clear D gene. The CDR3 is 11 amino acids. Per germline, CDR1 MNHEY and CDR2 SVGAGI. Trimming pared 2 bases from V and 14 bases from J, leaving 10 bases between. The CDR3 DNA follows: TGTGCCAGCAGTTACGGTCAGGTTAAGTTCTTC. It translates to CASSYGQVKFF.

A few counts support this clonotype. A read error may produce the germline difference seen at one junction end. The chain uses TRBV7-7 and TRBJ2-1, with 10 bases that match TRBD1. CDR1 and CDR2 from the germline V gene are SSHAT and FNYEAQ (reference sequence). The CDR3 spans 13 residues. The CDR3 loop is CASSQGQGNEQFF. The CDR3 DNA follows: TGTGCTAGCAGCCAGGGACAGGGGAATGAGCAGTTCTTC. Full variable domain (missing parts from reference TRBV7-7 and TRBJ2-1): GAGVSQSPRYKVTKRGQDVTLRCDPISSHATLYWYQQALGQGPEFLTYFNYEAQPDKSGLPSDRFSAERPEGSISTLTIQRTEQRDSAMYRCASSQGQGNEQFFGPGTRLTVL.

This clonotype was found many times. The V call is TRBV6-2 or TRBV6-3, the J call TRBJ2-5, with 10 nucleotides matching TRBD2. Germline V gives CDR1 MNHEY, CDR2 SVGEGT. This CDR3 has 17 amino acids. The V segment lost 0 bases and the J segment 0 bases; nucleotides outside the gene matches: 4. The CDR3 protein is CASSYSSTSGDQETQYF. DNA for the CDR3: TGTGCCAGCAGTTACTCGAGCACTAGCGGGGACCAAGAGACCCAGTACTTC.

This clonotype was detected only a few times. The chain joins TRBV20-1 to TRBJ1-2, with TRBD1 matching 7 bases. This CDR3 has 12 residues. The germline CDR1 and CDR2 sequences are DFQATT and SNEGSKA (reference sequence). Trimming at V came to 5 bases and at J to 5 bases, leaving 5 bases not matched to a gene. This CDR3 reads CSAGRGEYGYTF. The CDR3 region has the DNA TGCAGTGCTGGCAGGGGGGAATATGGCTACACCTTC.

The chain couples TRBV2 to TRBJ2-7; D uncertain. The CDR3 totals 14 residues. The V gene lost 5 bases and the J gene lost 7 bases, with 18 bases spanning the gap. Germline loops: CDR1 SNHLY, CDR2 FYNNEI. The CDR3 reads CASSQTGPSGEQYF. CDR3 DNA: TGTGCCAGCAGTCAAACCGGACCATCCGGAGAGCAGTACTTC.

In this sample, this clonotype turned up many times. The rearrangement links TRBV28 to TRBJ2-3, with D uncertain. V was clipped by 3 bases and J by 8 bases, with 18 bases between them. This CDR3 spans 15 amino acids. Germline CDR1 reads MDHEN; CDR2 reads SYDVKM. For the CDR3, the DNA is TGTGCCAGCAGTTTTGCGACTCCCCGCGAGCTTACGCAGTATTTT. Its protein product is CASSFATPRELTQYF. Full variable domain (remainder filled in from reference TRBV28 and TRBJ2-3): DVKVTQSSRYLVKRTGEKVFLECVQDMDHENMFWYRQDPGLGLRLIYFSYDVKMKEKGDIPEGYSVSREKKERFSLILESASTNQTSMYLCASSFATPRELTQYFGPGTRLTVL.

The genes are TRBV28 and TRBJ2-3; 8 nucleotides align to TRBD2. Germline assignment: CDR1 MDHEN and CDR2 SYDVKM. The length of the CDR3 is 19 residues. V shed 3 bases, J shed 4 bases, and the junction held 18 bases outside the gene matches. The CDR3 here is CASSFRGERVDGGADTQYF. The CDR3 DNA reads as TGTGCCAGCAGTTTTCGGGGCGAGCGGGTAGACGGGGGGGCAGATACGCAGTATTTT.

This clonotype showed up just a few times. The rearrangement uses TRBV9 and TRBJ1-6, with D possibly TRBD1 on 6 matching bases. This CDR3 has 16 residues. Germline loops: CDR1 SGDLS, CDR2 YYNGEE. V lost 0 bases to trimming and J lost 11 bases, with 18 bases between them. CDR3 sequence (DNA): TGTGCCAGCAGCGTAGGACCGGAACAGGGATGGACACCCCTCCACTTT. This sequence encodes CASSVGPEQGWTPLHF.

This clonotype was seen many times. The chain is built from TRBV7-2 and TRBJ2-6; D not resolved. The germline V gene encodes CDR1 SGHTA and CDR2 FQGNSA. Trimming left V 1 base short and J 2 bases short, with 6 bases between. The CDR3 length is 15 residues. The CDR3 loop is CASSLGHAGANVLTF. The CDR3 bases are TGTGCCAGCAGCTTAGGACATGCTGGGGCCAACGTCCTGACTTTC.

This clonotype was picked up many times. V and J are TRBV29-1 and TRBJ2-5; D is undetermined. V was clipped by 6 bases and J by 3 bases, with 5 bases between them. This CDR3 comprises 10 residues. CDR1 is SQVTM, CDR2 ANQGSEA, per germline. The CDR3 loop reads CSVGEETQYF. In nucleotides, the CDR3 is TGCAGCGTGGGTGAAGAGACCCAGTACTTC.

This clonotype was found many times. This chain links TRBV7-4 with TRBJ1-5, with 8 nucleotides matching TRBD1. V dropped 5 bases and J dropped 2; count of bases not matched to a gene: 8. This CDR3 spans 16 amino acids. The germline V gene encodes CDR1 SGHVT and CDR2 SQSDAQ. The CDR3 protein is CASSPGGRVGNQPQHF. Here the CDR3 DNA reads TGTGCCAGCAGCCCAGGGGGCAGGGTTGGCAATCAGCCCCAGCATTTT.

This clonotype has more than one count but fewer than ten. The chain joins TRBV29-1 to TRBJ1-2; D is unresolved. V was pared by 0 bases and J by 2 bases, with 4 bases between. Germline-derived CDR1 and CDR2 are SQVTM and ANQGSEA. CDR3 length equals 12 residues. The CDR3 here is CSVEDGNYGYTF. CDR3 nucleotide sequence: TGCAGCGTTGAAGACGGAAACTATGGCTACACCTTC.

The chain couples TRBV2 to TRBJ2-7, with D possibly being TRBD2 (6 bases). Germline assignment: CDR1 SNHLY and CDR2 FYNNEI. There are 14 residues in the CDR3. The V end lost 4 bases, the J end lost 3 bases, and 13 bases lay between the germline ends. The CDR3 protein is CASSAAYGSYEQYF. The CDR3 region has the DNA TGTGCCAGCAGTGCAGCCTACGGGAGCTACGAGCAGTACTTC.

A few counts support this clonotype. The V gene is TRBV20-1, the J gene TRBJ1-2, with D possibly being TRBD1 (6 bases). This CDR3 comprises 14 residues. Trimming shortened V by 3 bases and J by 4 bases, and 15 bases separated the two germline ends. Germline lookup yields CDR1 DFQATT and CDR2 SNEGSKA (reference sequence). The CDR3 sequence: CSASGTPDRYGYTF. The CDR3 bases are TGCAGTGCTAGCGGGACACCCGATCGCTATGGCTACACCTTC.

This clonotype has at least ten counts. The chain recombines TRBV7-8 with TRBJ1-2; D uncertain. This CDR3 contains 14 residues. Per germline, CDR1 SGHVS and CDR2 FQNEAQ. V shed 2 bases and J shed 8 bases, with 15 bases lying between them. CDR3 sequence: CASSLRGPGNGYTF. The CDR3 region has the DNA TGTGCCAGCAGCTTACGTGGGCCGGGAAACGGCTACACCTTC.

This clonotype was seen more than once but under ten times. V is TRBV12-3 or TRBV12-4 and J is TRBJ2-3; TRBD1 matches 8 bases. This CDR3 contains 16 residues. The V and J ends lost 3 bases and 3 bases, in that order; junction bases with no gene match: 8. The chain's CDR3 is CASSFLAGGLTDTQYF. Here the CDR3 DNA reads TGTGCCAGCAGTTTTCTGGCAGGGGGCTTAACAGATACGCAGTATTTT.

The J gene is TRBJ2-2, the V gene TRBV10-3; the D gene is possibly TRBD2 (6 bases). From germline, CDR1 is ENHRY and CDR2 SYGVKD. V was trimmed by 0 bases and J by 4 bases, leaving 15 bases between them. This CDR3 is 17 amino acids long. In DNA, the CDR3 is TGTGCCATCAGTGAGTCCGGGCGGAGGGGCGCCACCGGGGAGCTGTTTTTT. The encoded protein is CAISESGRRGATGELFF.

This clonotype was seen ten or more times. The rearrangement joins TRBV5-4 to TRBJ2-2; D is unclear. CDR3 length: 14 amino acids. Germline lookup yields CDR1 SGHNT and CDR2 YYREEE (reference sequence). V lost 4 bases and J lost 1, with 8 bases in between. The DNA for the CDR3 is TGTGCCAGCAGCCCTGACTGGAACACCGGGGAGCTGTTTTTT. Translation: CASSPDWNTGELFF.

The rearrangement uses TRBV11-3 and TRBJ1-6; D is possibly TRBD1 (5 bases). CDR3 length equals 16 residues. Trimming stripped 0 bases from V and 9 bases from J, with 15 bases between. The germline V gene has CDR1 SGHNT and CDR2 YENEEA. CDR3 bases: TGTGCCAGCAGCTTAGAGGGACCAGCCGTGGGTTCACCCCTCCACTTT. Its translation is CASSLEGPAVGSPLHF.

This clonotype came up many times. CDR3 coding DNA: TGTGCCAGCGGACCCCATCTAGCTTTCTTT. Its translation is CASGPHLAFF. The chain is built from TRBV27 and TRBJ1-1, with no clear D. Deletions cut 8 bases from V and 10 bases from J, with 11 bases between. Germline CDR1 and CDR2: MNHEY and SMNVEV (reference sequence). The CDR3 spans 10 residues.

The chain couples TRBV12-3 or TRBV12-4 to TRBJ2-1; 11 bases align to TRBD2. The CDR3 has 15 amino acids. The V segment lost 5 bases and the J segment 8 bases; nucleotides outside the gene matches: 8. The CDR3 bases are TGTGCCAGCAGTCCAAATAGCGGGGGGGCTTATGAGCAGTTCTTC. Amino acid sequence: CASSPNSGGAYEQFF.

The chain has TRBV9 and TRBJ2-5, with 8 bases fitting TRBD1. CDR3 length: 18 amino acids. The trim removed 0 bases at V and 4 bases at J, leaving 14 bases unmatched. The germline V gene encodes CDR1 SGDLS and CDR2 YYNGEE. For the CDR3, the DNA is TGTGCCAGCAGCGTAGAAGAGACAGGGGCGGTATGGGGAGAGACCCAGTACTTC. Amino acids: CASSVEETGAVWGETQYF.

The chain has TRBV6-6 and TRBJ2-7; D not resolved. V lost 2 bases, J lost 2 bases, and 7 bases lay in between. This CDR3 contains 13 residues. Germline loops: CDR1 MNHNY, CDR2 SVGAGI (reference sequence). The CDR3 nucleotides are TGTGCCAGCAGTTACCCTCTGGCCTACGAGCAGTACTTC. Encoded protein: CASSYPLAYEQYF.

This clonotype was seen many times. The chain joins TRBV7-2 to TRBJ2-1, with TRBD2 matching over 7 bases. Germline CDR1 reads SGHTA; CDR2 reads FQGNSA. This CDR3 spans 15 amino acids. V shed 5 bases and J 3 bases; nucleotides not matched to a gene: 7. CDR3 in DNA: TGTGCCAGCAGCGCCGTCGGCGGGAGCTACAATGAGCAGTTCTTC. Amino acid sequence: CASSAVGGSYNEQFF.

This clonotype appeared many times. V usage is TRBV7-9 and J usage is TRBJ1-4; 7 positions match TRBD1. The CDR3 totals 12 residues. The germline V gene has CDR1 SEHNR and CDR2 FQNEAQ (reference sequence). J was trimmed by 8 bases and V by 7 bases; bases with no gene match: 4. CDR3 loop: CASTPGQEKLFF. DNA of the CDR3: TGTGCCAGCACTCCGGGACAGGAAAAACTGTTTTTT.

Only a few counts were recorded for this clonotype. V usage is TRBV6-1 and J usage is TRBJ2-4; 10 bases match TRBD1. The germline CDR1 and CDR2 sequences are MNHNS and SASEGT. V was pared by 5 bases and J by 1 base, with 17 bases of the junction left unmatched. The CDR3 has 20 amino acids. The CDR3 loop reads CASSRKSLRDRGIAKNIQYF. In DNA, the CDR3 is TGTGCCAGCAGTCGGAAGAGCCTCCGGGACAGGGGAATTGCCAAAAACATTCAGTACTTC.

This clonotype was seen ten or more times. DNA of the CDR3: TGTGCCAGCAGTTTCACGGGGGGGCACACCGGGGAGCTGTTTTTT. Translation gives CASSFTGGHTGELFF. The chain joins TRBV12-3 or TRBV12-4 to TRBJ2-2; 8 bases fit TRBD2. There are 15 residues in the CDR3. V shed 3 bases, J shed 3 bases, and the junction held 3 bases outside the gene matches.

This rearrangement joins TRBV12-3 or TRBV12-4 to TRBJ1-2; D is unclear. Trimming took off 7 bases at V and 10 bases at J, with 13 bases between the two ends. This CDR3 spans 11 amino acids. CDR3 loop: CASNYGSVYTF. In DNA form, the CDR3 reads TGTGCCAGCAATTATGGCAGCGTCTACACCTTC.